These T cell receptor beta chains were read from a single sample in a study of cytomegalovirus exposure and HLA in healthy donors. Repertoires were generated with immunoSEQ multiplex PCR, while TCRdb's copy carries only in-frame clones and drops some. The sample yields about 110,000 clones, around 73% seen once. The sample consisted of PBMCs. The receptor set was obtained from a man in his forties in good health and CMV-seronegative. Both conserved end residues are part of each CDR3. D genes are given only for firm matches. A clone size is listed for some rows: how often the clone was seen (once, few, many), or a class if it is expanded.

D,size,V,CDR3
-,-,TRBV7-9,CASSFRGIETQYF
TRBD2,once,TRBV11-2,CASSLAALAGGYEQYF
TRBD1,-,TRBV11-2,CASSFGTGAEKLFF
TRBD1,-,TRBV5-1,CASSPDRGAEGQYF
-,-,TRBV13,CASSQEGARDEQYF
-,-,TRBV7-9,CASSPGGVEGYTF
-,-,TRBV7-6,CASSLGTLQETQYF
TRBD1,-,TRBV29-1,CSAETGEGEKLFF
-,-,TRBV13,CASSQTGLPNEKLFF
TRBD1,-,TRBV19,CASSGGQGLYEKLFF
TRBD2,-,TRBV4-3,CASSRHRDYPSYEQYF
-,-,TRBV9,CASSVDAQGFSGNTIYF
TRBD1,-,TRBV4-3,CASSQDTGTGGPGYGYTF
TRBD1,-,TRBV29-1,CSVGQGGYAGELFF
-,-,TRBV27,CASRDVTGLIGTQYF
TRBD1,-,TRBV5-6,CASKDRVKETQYF
TRBD1,-,TRBV19,CASSNRGGKTEAFF
TRBD2,once,TRBV9,CASSLSSGVGEQYF
-,medium-sized,TRBV4-1,CASSQEVQNYYNEQFF
-,-,TRBV6-6,CASSYDTGPRGSPLHF
-,-,TRBV28,CATGDIQNTEAFF